Detailed here is one T cell receptor (beta chain). The data are from a study of blood T cell repertoires in COVID-19. About the research overall: Acute and convalescent COVID-19 samples came from the United States, Italy and Spain. In each case, the material was cDNA or gDNA derived from T cells, B-cell-depleted T cells, or PBMCs.

Authors' analysis steps: The assay estimated nucleated cells by amplifying reference gene primers. Clones were sequenced by immunoSEQ multiplex PCR, and TCRdb holds only the in-frame ones, with some missing. D and trimming come from the DNA, and the V and J calls and clone size come from that table. The sample lists about 120,000 clones, 79% occurring once. Trimming stripped 6 bases from V and 1 base from J, with 15 bases between. Germline-derived CDR1 and CDR2 are SGHRS and YFSETQ. The CDR3 spans 15 residues. J is TRBJ2-3 and V is TRBV5-1; D is perhaps TRBD1 (5 bases). The receptor's source is an elderly woman with acute or convalescent COVID-19. Sequencing was carried out using peripheral blood. The CDR3 DNA sequence: TGCGCCAGCACCTCCCGAGACAGTCGCACAGATACGCAGTATTTT. As protein: CASTSRDSRTDTQYF.